This TCR beta chain was observed in a study of blood T cells in healthy people across ages. A second PCR of 7 to 11 cycles used a sample-barcoded 5' primer and a J-beta primer mix. Carrying 12 random nucleotides, a template-switch adaptor labeled each individual cDNA molecule. TCRdb passed the 5' RACE reads through MiXCR, listing each CDR3 protein once. The top ten hold approximately 3.7% of the sample, which has about 800,000 distinct CDR3 sequences, about 25% seen once. Samples each had at least 5.5 micrograms of total RNA extracted. From germline, CDR1 is MDHEN and CDR2 SYDVKM. The ends were cut back, 1 base at V and 5 bases at J, with 20 bases in the middle. The CDR3 covers 17 residues. This sample was shared with a second study, whose subject was T cells of mothers and their children.

The source material was blood. The V gene is TRBV28, the J gene TRBJ2-5; D perhaps matches TRBD2 (6 bases). This TCR derives from a boy between 10 and 17 years old in good health. The CDR3 reads CASSLYYPGLIQETQYF. CDR3 bases: TGTGCCAGCAGTTTATATTATCCGGGACTCATCCAGGAGACCCAGTACTTC.